This T cell receptor beta chain was captured in a study of Graves' ophthalmopathy and Graves' hyperthyroidism. Findings and limits, study-wide: The blood repertoire also included most expanded thyroid clonotypes above 0.001 frequency.

RNA transcripts served as template for amplifying TCR beta CDR3 sequences. After a first-round RT-PCR with HTBI primers, a second-round multiplex PCR was run. TCRdb processed the multiplex PCR reads anew with MiXCR; each CDR3 protein has one entry. Of over a million distinct CDR3 sequences listed, 36% are singletons. Points on this clonotype: Antigen unknown.

Germline V lookup: CDR1 SNHLY, CDR2 FYNNEI. The CDR3 spans 17 residues. The chain joins TRBV2 to TRBJ2-7; 13 positions agree with TRBD2. The DNA end favors TRBJ2-1, so the J call may be wrong. The sequenced sample was peripheral blood or thyroid tissue (not recorded which). The clonotype comes from an adult man with Graves' hyperthyroidism. This chain's CDR3 is CASRRGTSGKFTNEQFF. CDR3 DNA: TGTGCCAGCAGGAGGGGGACTAGCGGGAAGTTTACGAATGAGCAGTTCTTC.